Included here is one TCR beta chain sequence, with context. The entry originates in a study of shared clonotypes between healthy human individuals. This CDR3 is 15 amino acids long. Trimming cost V 6 bases and J 7 bases, with 19 bases left between them. Germline CDR1 and CDR2: SGHKS and YYEKEE (reference sequence). The table came from immunoSEQ multiplex PCR; TCRdb's copy has only in-frame clones and leaves some out. In the table there are approximately 2.3 million clones, more than 85% of which are singletons. This sequence joins TRBV5-5 and TRBJ1-4, with D possibly being TRBD1 (6 bases). Sequencing was carried out using naive CD4+ T cells from PBMCs. The sample's subset: CD45RA+ positively selected. The receptor was derived from a man aged 18 to 29 in good health. Some clones in this sample may be carry-over from other donors' samples. The chain's CDR3 is CASTLLGTLSEKLFF. Here the CDR3 DNA reads TGTGCCAGCACCCTGTTGGGGACATTATCTGAAAAACTGTTTTTT.